This TCR beta chain was sequenced in a study of T cell repertoires in cytomegalovirus infection. For the study at large: HLA-C-restricted CMV epitopes, recently identified, and well-studied HLA-B-restricted ones were used by the study. An indication of both CMV infection and matching HLA type came from public TCR beta signatures.

Using its own MiXCR run on the reads, TCRdb lists one record per CDR3 protein. The table shows over 95,000 distinct CDR3 sequences, with around 30% occurring only once. This clonotype was recorded many times. Antigen specificity is unknown. Broader study findings: Dominating the ex vivo response were HLA-C-restricted CMV-specific TCR beta clonotypes.

The V end was cut by 5 bases, the J end by 3 bases, with 10 bases between. This CDR3 contains 13 residues. Germline-derived CDR1 and CDR2 are LNHDA and SQIVND (reference sequence). The source is a human donor in good health (CMV status not recorded). Some clones in this sample may be carry-over from other donors' samples. The source material was CD8+ T cells from cultured PBMCs, sampled from culture after CMV antigen stimulation. V usage is TRBV19 and J usage is TRBJ1-2; tentative D call: TRBD1 (5 bases). The CDR3 DNA is TGTGCCAGTAGTTCTTCAGGGTACTATGGCTACACCTTC. It yields the protein CASSSSGYYGYTF.